Listed below are T cell receptor beta chains from one sample, sequenced in a study of cytomegalovirus exposure and HLA in healthy donors. The repertoire was sequenced with immunoSEQ multiplex PCR; TCRdb's copy has only in-frame clones and lacks some. This table has around 100,000 clones, about 75% appearing once. The sequenced sample consisted of PBMCs. The origin of the receptors is a male donor in good health and CMV-seropositive. The CDR3 runs from the conserved cysteine through the conserved F or W. A D gene is named only where the DNA matches it firmly. Only some rows state a clone size, as once, few, many or a class for expanded clones.

D,length,size,J,V,CDR3,DNA
-,14,-,TRBJ1-6,TRBV11-2,CASSARGGDSPLHF,TGTGCCAGCAGCGCCCGCGGGGGGGATTCACCCCTCCACTTT
TRBD1,14,few,TRBJ2-5,TRBV7-9,CASSSRTGGETQYF,TGTGCCAGCAGCTCCCGGACAGGGGGAGAGACCCAGTACTTC
TRBD1,15,-,TRBJ2-3,TRBV9,CASSVWDRDTDTQYF,TGTGCCAGCAGCGTATGGGACAGGGATACAGATACGCAGTATTTT
-,14,-,TRBJ1-6,TRBV6-1,CASSPTRENSPLHF,TGTGCCAGCAGCCCGACGAGGGAGAATTCACCCCTCCACTTT
TRBD2,17,-,TRBJ2-3,TRBV12-5,CASGLVTGLAGGDTQYF,TGTGCTAGTGGTTTGGTTACCGGACTAGCGGGGGGAGATACGCAGTATTTT
TRBD2,15,-,TRBJ2-5,TRBV2,CASSGSGGGQETQYF,TGTGCCAGCAGTGGGAGCGGGGGTGGGCAAGAGACCCAGTACTTC
-,13,-,TRBJ2-1,TRBV7-9,CASSLTGFNEQFF,TGTGCCAGCAGCCTGACAGGTTTCAATGAGCAGTTCTTC
-,15,-,TRBJ1-5,TRBV18,CASSPLWGVDQPQHF,TGTGCCAGCTCACCATTGTGGGGAGTCGATCAGCCCCAGCATTTT
TRBD1,14,-,TRBJ1-5,TRBV4-1,CASSQEQGYQPQHF,TGCGCCAGCAGCCAAGAACAGGGGTATCAGCCCCAGCATTTT
TRBD1,13,-,TRBJ1-2,TRBV2,CASSRDRNYGYTF,TGTGCCAGCAGCCGGGACAGGAACTATGGCTACACCTTC
-,15,-,TRBJ1-2,TRBV25-1,CASSTGSQGGGGYTF,TGTGCCAGCAGTACAGGAAGCCAGGGCGGGGGAGGCTACACCTTC
-,13,-,TRBJ1-2,TRBV10-1,CASSPRRGNGYTF,TGCGCCAGCAGCCCGAGGAGGGGCAATGGCTACACCTTC
TRBD1,16,-,TRBJ2-7,TRBV4-2,CASSQRTGATPYEQYF,TGTGCCAGCAGCCAAAGGACAGGGGCGACTCCCTACGAGCAGTACTTC
TRBD1,14,few,TRBJ2-7,TRBV6-5,CASSFDRDSNEQYF,TGTGCCAGCAGTTTCGACAGGGATTCCAACGAGCAGTACTTC
TRBD1,14,many,TRBJ1-1,TRBV2,CASSRQGRDTEAFF,TGTGCCAGCAGTCGACAGGGGCGGGACACTGAAGCTTTCTTT
TRBD1,15,-,TRBJ1-5,TRBV5-1,CASSLGTGSGQPQHF,TGCGCCAGCAGCTTGGGGACAGGGTCCGGTCAGCCCCAGCATTTT
TRBD1,17,-,TRBJ1-2,TRBV5-1,CASSLETGGVANYGYTF,TGCGCCAGCAGCTTGGAAACAGGGGGCGTCGCTAACTATGGCTACACCTTC
-,15,few,TRBJ2-7,TRBV4-3,CASSQDSGVAYEQYF,TGCGCCAGCAGCCAAGATAGCGGCGTCGCCTACGAGCAGTACTTC
-,15,-,TRBJ1-5,TRBV10-3,CAISEFRGSNQPQHF,TGTGCCATCAGTGAGTTTCGGGGTAGCAATCAGCCCCAGCATTTT
-,14,-,TRBJ1-1,TRBV30,CAWRTSGVSTEAFF,TGTGCCTGGAGAACTTCAGGGGTATCCACTGAAGCTTTCTTT
-,13,-,TRBJ2-7,TRBV19,CANSSSVSYEQYF,TGTGCCAACTCTTCAAGCGTCTCCTACGAGCAGTACTTC
-,14,-,TRBJ1-4,TRBV27,CASSLGREDEKLFF,TGTGCCAGCAGTTTAGGCAGGGAGGACGAAAAACTGTTTTTT
TRBD1,16,-,TRBJ1-3,TRBV10-3,CAISESQGSSGNTIYF,TGTGCCATCAGTGAGTCACAGGGGTCTTCTGGAAACACCATATATTTT
TRBD2,14,few,TRBJ2-1,TRBV6-4,CASSEAGAGDEQFF,TGTGCCAGCAGTGAAGCGGGGGCTGGCGATGAGCAGTTCTTC
TRBD1,17,-,TRBJ1-5,TRBV10-3,CAISPGQGVGGNQPQHF,TGTGCCATCAGTCCGGGACAGGGGGTTGGTGGCAATCAGCCCCAGCATTTT
TRBD1,16,-,TRBJ1-5,TRBV5-1,CASSISGGAGNQPQHF,TGCGCCAGCAGCATCTCAGGGGGCGCGGGCAATCAGCCCCAGCATTTT
-,14,-,TRBJ2-5,TRBV5-4,CASSLGQWQETQYF,TGTGCCAGCAGCTTGGGACAGTGGCAAGAGACCCAGTACTTC
-,16,-,TRBJ2-3,TRBV18,CASSPPFDFGTDTQYF,TGTGCCAGCTCACCACCGTTCGACTTTGGGACAGATACGCAGTATTTT
-,13,medium-sized,TRBJ1-1,TRBV7-9,CASSRVSFPEAFF,TGTGCCAGCAGCCGAGTGAGTTTTCCTGAAGCTTTCTTT
-,15,few,TRBJ1-6,TRBV6-6,CASSYSMDGLSPLHF,TGTGCCAGCAGTTACTCGATGGACGGACTGTCACCCCTCCACTTT
TRBD1,15,-,TRBJ1-2,TRBV4-2,CASSHQDRDECGYTF,TGTGCCAGCAGCCACCAGGACAGGGACGAGTGCGGCTACACCTTC
-,15,-,TRBJ2-1,TRBV15,CATSREVADTTKGFF,TGTGCCACCAGCAGAGAAGTTGCGGACACCACTAAGGGATTCTTC
-,15,-,TRBJ1-4,TRBV7-9,CASSRAGRTNEKLFF,TGTGCCAGCAGTAGGGCGGGTCGAACTAATGAAAAACTGTTTTTT
-,14,-,TRBJ2-1,TRBV19,CASSSPGLINEQFF,TGTGCCAGTAGTAGTCCGGGACTTATCAATGAGCAGTTCTTC
TRBD1,13,-,TRBJ1-1,TRBV13,CASSRGQGGLAFF,TGTGCCAGCAGCAGAGGACAGGGTGGGTTGGCTTTCTTT
-,14,-,TRBJ1-1,TRBV11-1,CASSPGIGDTEAFF,TGTGCCAGCAGCCCGGGGATAGGCGACACTGAAGCTTTCTTT
TRBD1,18,-,TRBJ1-2,TRBV30,CAWSPFGQGRTKGSGYTF,TGTGCCTGGAGCCCCTTCGGACAGGGACGAACTAAGGGATCCGGCTACACCTTC
-,13,-,TRBJ1-2,TRBV30,CAWSVLGGHGYTF,TGTGCCTGGAGTGTACTGGGGGGACATGGCTACACCTTC
-,15,-,TRBJ2-7,TRBV2,CASSSDKGQAYEQYF,TGTGCCAGCAGTAGTGATAAGGGGCAGGCCTACGAGCAGTACTTC
-,14,-,TRBJ1-3,TRBV4-1,CASSPNTGGNTIYF,TGCGCCAGCAGCCCCAACACGGGGGGAAACACCATATATTTT
TRBD1,14,few,TRBJ2-5,TRBV25-1,CASSEKTGKETQYF,TGTGCCAGCAGTGAAAAGACAGGGAAAGAGACCCAGTACTTC
TRBD1,20,-,TRBJ1-4,TRBV4-1,CASSFAGTGDSIAVFEKLFF,TGCGCCAGCAGCTTTGCCGGGACAGGGGATTCTATCGCCGTTTTTGAAAAACTGTTTTTT
TRBD1,15,-,TRBJ1-5,TRBV5-6,CASRHWTGSNQPQHF,TGTGCCAGCAGGCACTGGACAGGTAGCAATCAGCCCCAGCATTTT
TRBD2,12,-,TRBJ2-1,TRBV7-3,CASSLDGGGQFF,TGTGCCAGCAGCTTAGATGGGGGGGGGCAGTTCTTC
-,11,-,TRBJ2-7,TRBV19,CAVGGDYEQYF,TGTGCCGTCGGTGGTGACTACGAGCAGTACTTC
TRBD1,15,-,TRBJ1-2,TRBV5-1,CASSADLDRPYGYTF,TGCGCCAGCAGCGCGGATCTGGACAGGCCCTATGGCTACACCTTC